This is a list of T cell receptor beta chains from one sample in a study of cytotoxic CD8 clonotypes in ibrutinib-treated CLL. Only in-frame clones appear in the TCRdb table, and some are missing; sequencing was by immunoSEQ multiplex PCR. The table lists roughly 49,000 clones, over 65% of them singletons. This material consisted of PBMCs, taken after 24 months of ibrutinib treatment. The origin of the receptors is a human donor with chronic lymphocytic leukemia. CDR3s leave out the opening cysteine and the closing phenylalanine or tryptophan. Fields, in order: J gene, V gene, CDR3 protein.

TRBJ2-3,TRBV4-2,ASSQDLTDTQY
TRBJ2-1,TRBV6-5,ASSYGQGPTREQF
TRBJ2-3,TRBV29-1,SVEGADTQY
TRBJ1-1,TRBV28,ASSFNTEAF
TRBJ1-4,TRBV15,ATSRAEGVVF
TRBJ2-7,TRBV10-1,ASSGTGTGGSPYEQY
TRBJ2-3,TRBV5-1,ASSLEPSGSTDTQY
TRBJ1-5,TRBV28,ASSLAGMNQPQH
TRBJ2-4,TRBV6-1,ASSSRGHIQY
TRBJ2-5,TRBV9,ASSGSGLSQETQY
TRBJ1-3,TRBV6-1,ASSEAGVSGNTIY
TRBJ2-1,TRBV27,ASRRERSGNVNEQF
TRBJ2-5,TRBV15,ATSMGTSGIETQY
TRBJ2-5,TRBV28,ASSSRTGGEETQY
TRBJ1-3,TRBV29-1,SVEDSFSGNTIY
TRBJ1-2,TRBV30,AWSVPGQGNGYT
TRBJ1-2,TRBV29-1,SVEDRVHGVWTDYGYT
TRBJ2-1,TRBV6-5,ASSYDRGLGSNEQF
TRBJ2-7,TRBV6-6,ASSYVRNEQY
TRBJ2-7,TRBV5-1,ASSTRLAGPFSYEQY
TRBJ2-4,TRBV28,ASSYPPGGGGDKNIQY
TRBJ2-1,TRBV6-1,ASSAYNEQF
TRBJ2-2,TRBV11-1,ASSLLPSPGELF
TRBJ1-1,TRBV5-1,ASSQDRNTEAF
TRBJ1-1,TRBV6-6,ASLTNLNTEAF
TRBJ1-2,TRBV2,ASSELAGNYGYT
TRBJ2-1,TRBV6-1,ASSEGQGRNEQF
TRBJ2-1,TRBV10-3,ATGETSGDNEQF
TRBJ1-3,TRBV7-6,ASSLMSNSGNTIY
TRBJ2-7,TRBV27,ASSDPGQGSHEQY
TRBJ2-2,TRBV7-2,ASRLLGAGGELF
TRBJ2-1,TRBV5-1,ASSAGTSPSDEQF
TRBJ2-3,TRBV11-2,ASSPRLTYDTDTQY
TRBJ1-1,TRBV5-8,ASSFGLSAKTEAF
TRBJ2-3,TRBV19,ASSRDFGGAQY
TRBJ1-3,TRBV4-3,ASSQTNTDSGNTIY
TRBJ2-1,TRBV4-1,ASSRQDSGLGLF
TRBJ1-1,TRBV7-2,ASSLQLFNTEAF
TRBJ2-3,TRBV7-2,ASSPGLAGGADTQY
TRBJ1-2,TRBV19,ASRPTGSPNYGYT
TRBJ1-2,TRBV27,ASSLSGSGYGYT
TRBJ2-7,TRBV29-1,SVTGAGGVDEQY
TRBJ2-7,TRBV5-4,ASSVNRGAEQY
TRBJ2-7,TRBV7-9,ASSLAGSTYEQY
TRBJ2-7,TRBV5-1,ASSLASLAGLSYEQY
TRBJ2-2,TRBV28,AIRLAGVSGELF
TRBJ2-7,TRBV10-2,ASSDAGQGAYEQY
TRBJ2-1,TRBV5-4,ASSSPAGGSYNEQF
TRBJ2-7,TRBV2,ASTHEGTGRGYEQY
TRBJ2-1,TRBV6-5,ASRDTSGRINEQF
TRBJ1-4,TRBV15,ATSRDQGRNEKLF
TRBJ2-1,TRBV30,AWRKVGGNNEQF
TRBJ2-5,TRBV19,ASSIGLAEPQETQY
TRBJ2-1,TRBV6-4,ASSDGAGGIYNEQF
TRBJ1-2,TRBV5-4,ASSWRDRGPYGYT
TRBJ2-1,TRBV27,ASSLGDVYNEQF
TRBJ1-1,TRBV5-1,ASSLVGADTEAF
TRBJ2-1,TRBV18,ASSPIAGTSGNEQF